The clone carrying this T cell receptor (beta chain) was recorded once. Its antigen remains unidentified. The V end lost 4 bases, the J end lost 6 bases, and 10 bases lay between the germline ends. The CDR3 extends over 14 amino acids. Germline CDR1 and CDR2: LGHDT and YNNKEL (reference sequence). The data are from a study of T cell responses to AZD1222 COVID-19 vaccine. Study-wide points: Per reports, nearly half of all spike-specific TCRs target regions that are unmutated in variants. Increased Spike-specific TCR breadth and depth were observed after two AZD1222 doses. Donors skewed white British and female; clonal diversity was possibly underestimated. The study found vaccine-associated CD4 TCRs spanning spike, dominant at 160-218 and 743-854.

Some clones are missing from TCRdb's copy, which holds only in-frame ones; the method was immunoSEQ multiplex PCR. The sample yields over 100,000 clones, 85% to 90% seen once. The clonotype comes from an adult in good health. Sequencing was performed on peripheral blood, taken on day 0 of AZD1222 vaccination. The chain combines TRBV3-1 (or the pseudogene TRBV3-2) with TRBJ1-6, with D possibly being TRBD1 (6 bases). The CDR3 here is CASSPQGANSPLHF. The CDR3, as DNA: TGTGCCAGCAGCCCACAGGGAGCTAATTCACCCCTCCACTTT.